Following are 23 T cell receptor beta chains from one sample sequenced in a study of low-dose radiotherapy and immunotherapy resistance in tumors. Time point described: after trial treatment. Treatment here: LDRT plus nivolumab, ipilimumab, low-dose cyclophosphamide and aspirin (RACIN trial). Alpha and beta chains were covered, as first-strand cDNA relied on TRAV- and TRBV-specific primers. Over approximately 19 PCR cycles, TCRs were amplified from a constant-region primer and V-primer adapter. TCRdb redid the calling of the reads with MiXCR, one entry per CDR3 protein. The sample shows tens of thousands of distinct CDR3 sequences, 25% to 30% of them seen only once. The starting material was PBMCs, obtained after low-dose radiotherapy plus immunotherapy. The receptor source for this set is a male donor with prostate cancer.

This clonotype was seen ten or more times. V and J are TRBV7-8 and TRBJ1-1, with no clear D. Per the germline V gene, CDR1 is SGHVS and CDR2 is FQNEAQ. Trimming pared 2 bases from V and 0 bases from J, leaving 10 bases between. The CDR3 totals 15 residues. The CDR3 region is CASSLSGLLNTEAFF. In nucleotides, the CDR3 is TGTGCCAGCAGCTTATCGGGCCTGCTGAACACTGAAGCTTTCTTT.

The chain couples TRBV5-1 to TRBJ2-7; possibly TRBD1 for D (6 bases). CDR1 and CDR2 (germline): SGHRS, YFSETQ. The CDR3 length is 15 residues. The V gene lost 0 bases and the J gene lost 2 bases, with 12 bases spanning the gap. The CDR3 bases are TGCGCCAGCAGCTTGGTGCGCCAGGGGCCCTACGAGCAGTACTTC. Its translation is CASSLVRQGPYEQYF.

There are many counts of this clonotype. The genes are TRBV30 and TRBJ2-6; maybe TRBD2 (6 bases). This CDR3 spans 13 amino acids. Trimming stripped 6 bases from V and 2 bases from J, with 8 bases between. The V gene's germline CDR1 is GTSNPN and CDR2 SVGIG (reference sequence). As DNA, the CDR3 is TGTGCCTGCAGGGAGGCTGGGGCCAACGTCCTGACTTTC. Encoded protein: CACREAGANVLTF.

This clonotype was seen more than once but under ten times. J is TRBJ2-5 and V is TRBV14; D may be TRBD2 (6 bases). This CDR3 is built from 13 residues. V lost 1 base and J 7 bases, leaving 10 bases between the germline ends. Germline CDR1 is SGHDN and CDR2 is FVKESK. The CDR3 region is CASSQVMEGTQYF. The CDR3 DNA reads TGTGCCAGCAGCCAAGTCATGGAGGGGACCCAGTACTTC.

The genes are TRBV7-6 and TRBJ2-1, with D unresolved. Trimming left V 3 bases short and J 7 bases short, with 4 bases between. Germline-derived CDR1 and CDR2 are SGHVS and FNYEAQ. This CDR3 contains 11 residues. CDR3: CASSFKNEQFF. CDR3 in DNA: TGTGCCAGCAGCTTCAAAAATGAGCAGTTCTTC.

This clonotype was seen repeatedly, ten times or more. V is TRBV5-4 and J is TRBJ2-3; 10 nucleotides line up with TRBD1. CDR3 length: 15 amino acids. The junction had 7 bases not matched to a gene; V was cut back by 3 bases and J by 6 bases. CDR1 is SGHNT, CDR2 YYREEE, per germline (reference sequence). The CDR3 spells CASSSTGGVWDTQYF. CDR3 sequence (DNA): TGTGCCAGCAGCTCGACAGGGGGCGTGTGGGATACGCAGTATTTT.

The chain links TRBV28 to TRBJ2-1, with no clear D. The germline CDR1 and CDR2 sequences are MDHEN and SYDVKM. The CDR3 consists of 12 residues. Trimming pared 5 bases from V and 4 bases from J, leaving 6 bases between. The CDR3 nucleotides are TGTGCCAGCAGTCCGACATACAATGAGCAGTTCTTC. This encodes CASSPTYNEQFF.

Details on this clonotype: Since a far larger clone is one base different, this is likely a read error. The rearrangement joins TRBV2 to TRBJ2-1; a possible D gene is TRBD2 (5 bases). Germline CDR1 reads SNHLY; CDR2 reads FYNNEI. The CDR3 length is 14 residues. CDR3 nucleotide sequence: TGTGCCAGCAGTACCGGGAAACTAGTCAATGAGCGGTTCTTC. This codes for CASSTGKLVNERFF. The full variable domain, with the rest looked up from reference TRBV2 and TRBJ2-1, is EPEVTQTPSHQVTQMGQEVILRCVPISNHLYFYWYRQILGQKVEFLVSFYNNEISEKSEIFDDQFSVERPDGSNFTLKIRSTKLEDSAMYFCASSTGKLVNERFFGPGTRLTVL.

As to this clonotype: A far larger clone is off by one base, so a read error is likely. Here the CDR3 DNA reads TGCGCCAGCAGCTTGACGGCGGGAGTATACAATGAGCAGTACTTC. Amino acids: CASSLTAGVYNEQYF. J is TRBJ2-7 and V is TRBV5-1, with TRBD2 matching 7 bases. The CDR3 length is 15 residues. Trimming removed 1 base from V and 7 bases from J; junction bases left unmatched: 11. Germline values: CDR1 SGHRS, CDR2 YFSETQ.

This chain connects TRBV12-3 or TRBV12-4 to TRBJ1-2, with 8 bases matching TRBD1. The ends lost 6 bases at V and 3 bases at J; junction bases unmatched: 9. The CDR3 runs 15 residues. The CDR3 bases are TGTGCCAGCAGAAGAGCAGGGGGCGCGCACTATGGCTACACCTTC. Translating gives CASRRAGGAHYGYTF.

Comments on this clonotype: At one of its ends the junction is not consistent with the germline gene, which may arise from a read error. This chain uses TRBV6-2 or TRBV6-3 with TRBJ1-1; D remains unclear. There are 12 residues in the CDR3. Germline V CDR1 and CDR2: MNHEY, SVGEGT. CDR3 sequence reads: CTSSGRNTEAFF. The CDR3 nucleotides are TGTACCAGTTCGGGTAGGAACACTGAAGCCTTCTTT.

This CDR3 is CASSRLAGVEQYF. DNA for the CDR3: TGTGCCAGCAGCCGACTAGCGGGAGTGGAGCAGTACTTC. This chain joins TRBV5-8 and TRBJ2-7, with TRBD2 identical over 12 bases. The CDR3 consists of 13 residues. CDR1 SGHTS and CDR2 YDEGEE come from the germline V gene. Unmatched junction bases numbered 3, after V lost 4 bases and J lost 7 bases.

CDR3 region: CASSSLGGALIAFF. In DNA form, the CDR3 reads TGTGCCAGCAGTTCGCTTGGGGGGGCCTTGATAGCTTTCTTT. The J gene is TRBJ1-1, the V gene TRBV27; D may be TRBD1 (6 bases). The CDR3 contains 14 residues. CDR1 is MNHEY, CDR2 SMNVEV, per germline (reference sequence). V was pared by 4 bases and J by 10 bases, with 19 bases between.

The chain links TRBV6-5 to TRBJ2-2; weak D call: TRBD2 (6 bases). The germline gives CDR1 MNHEY, CDR2 SVGAGI. The CDR3 runs 15 residues. Trimming left V 7 bases short and J 1 base short, with 13 bases between. This CDR3 reads CASTTPSVNTGELFF. DNA of the CDR3: TGTGCCAGCACCACCCCTAGCGTGAACACCGGGGAGCTGTTTTTT.

V is TRBV5-1 and J is TRBJ1-2; D gene uncertain. Germline CDR1 and CDR2: SGHRS and YFSETQ. Deletions cut 3 bases from V and 4 bases from J, with 13 bases between. The CDR3 contains 14 residues. The CDR3 reads CASSYDGGPYGYTF. The CDR3 DNA is TGCGCCAGCAGCTATGACGGAGGACCCTATGGCTACACCTTC.

This clonotype was found many times. This sequence joins TRBV6-2 or TRBV6-3 and TRBJ2-7; unclear D gene. The CDR3 length is 12 residues. Germline loops: CDR1 MNHEY, CDR2 SVGEGT. Trimming stripped 4 bases from V and 3 bases from J, with 7 bases between. CDR3 region: CASSFVFYEQYF. The CDR3 region has the DNA TGTGCCAGCAGTTTCGTCTTCTACGAGCAGTACTTC.

This clonotype was seen at least ten times. The rearrangement joins TRBV7-9 to TRBJ1-1; TRBD1 might be the D (6 bases). Trimming took off 4 bases at V and 5 bases at J, with 20 bases between the two ends. CDR1 is SEHNR, CDR2 FQNEAQ, per germline (reference sequence). The CDR3 extends over 16 amino acids. Here the CDR3 DNA reads TGTGCCAGCAGCTCACAGGGAGGTGTGGGCCAAACTGAAGCTTTCTTT. The encoded protein is CASSSQGGVGQTEAFF.

To note about this clonotype: This likely came from a read error, as a far larger clone is one base away. The chain has TRBV5-8 and TRBJ1-2; D is perhaps TRBD1 (6 bases). Germline V lookup: CDR1 SGHTS, CDR2 YDEGEE. This CDR3 is built from 15 residues. The CDR3 is CASRPTGIANHGYTF. Written as DNA, the CDR3 is TGTGCCAGCAGACCCACAGGGATTGCTAACCATGGCTACACCTTC.

The V gene is TRBV29-1, the J gene TRBJ2-7, with D maybe TRBD1 (6 bases). Deletions cut 2 bases from V and 7 bases from J, with 12 bases between. In germline, CDR1 is SQVTM, CDR2 ANQGSEA. CDR3 length equals 12 residues. The CDR3 DNA reads TGCAGCGTTGAAACAGGGTTCGGGGAGCAGTACTTC. It yields the protein CSVETGFGEQYF.

The J gene is TRBJ2-7, the V gene TRBV7-9, with a possible D match to TRBD1 (5 bases). This CDR3 is built from 14 residues. Trimming pared 4 bases from V and 7 bases from J, leaving 17 bases between. Per germline, CDR1 SEHNR and CDR2 FQNEAQ (reference sequence). The CDR3 spells CASSSPSQVREQYF. The CDR3 DNA is TGTGCCAGCAGCTCACCCTCACAGGTCAGGGAGCAGTACTTC.

The chain uses TRBV6-2 or TRBV6-3 and TRBJ2-2, with TRBD2 identical over 14 bases. Per the germline V gene, CDR1 is MNHEY and CDR2 is SVGEGT. Losses at the gene ends were 11 bases for V and 0 bases for J; bases not matched to a gene: 5. The CDR3 contains 16 residues. CDR3 in amino acids: CAGGTSGGANTGELFF. The CDR3 bases are TGTGCCGGCGGGACTAGCGGGGGCGCGAACACCGGGGAGCTGTTTTTT.

This clonotype occurred many times. The CDR3 here is CASSEEGTGGYEQYF. The CDR3 DNA sequence: TGTGCCAGCAGTGAAGAGGGGACAGGGGGCTACGAGCAGTACTTC. The genes are TRBV6-1 and TRBJ2-7; 11 bases are shared with TRBD1. The germline gives CDR1 MNHNS, CDR2 SASEGT. V dropped 1 base and J dropped 3; count of bases not matched to a gene: 2. The CDR3 consists of 15 residues.

In this sample, this clonotype turned up many times. The junction departs from germline at one end; a sequencing error may be responsible. The V call is TRBV7-9, the J call TRBJ2-1; TRBD1 or TRBD2 may be the D gene (5 bases each). Germline values: CDR1 SEHNR, CDR2 FQNEAQ (reference sequence). The CDR3 totals 11 residues. The CDR3, as DNA: TGTGCCAGCAGACTCCGGGACCCAGCCATCTTC. Its translation is CASRLRDPAIF.